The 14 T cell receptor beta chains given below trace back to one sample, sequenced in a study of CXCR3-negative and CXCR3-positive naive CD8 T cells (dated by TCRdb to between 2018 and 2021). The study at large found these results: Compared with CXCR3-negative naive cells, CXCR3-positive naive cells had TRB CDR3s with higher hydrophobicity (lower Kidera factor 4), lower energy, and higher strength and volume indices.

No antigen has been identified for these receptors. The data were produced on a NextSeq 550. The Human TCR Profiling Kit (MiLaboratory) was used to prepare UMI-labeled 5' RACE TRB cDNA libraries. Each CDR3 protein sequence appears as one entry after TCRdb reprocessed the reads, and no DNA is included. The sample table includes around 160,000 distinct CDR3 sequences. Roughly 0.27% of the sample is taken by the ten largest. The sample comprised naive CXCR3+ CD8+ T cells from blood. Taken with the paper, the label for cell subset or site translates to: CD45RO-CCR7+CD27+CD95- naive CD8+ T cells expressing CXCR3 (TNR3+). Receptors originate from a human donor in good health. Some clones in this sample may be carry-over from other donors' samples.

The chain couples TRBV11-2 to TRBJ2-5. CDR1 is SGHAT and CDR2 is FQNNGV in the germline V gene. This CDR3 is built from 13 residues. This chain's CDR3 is CASSLWRQETQYF.

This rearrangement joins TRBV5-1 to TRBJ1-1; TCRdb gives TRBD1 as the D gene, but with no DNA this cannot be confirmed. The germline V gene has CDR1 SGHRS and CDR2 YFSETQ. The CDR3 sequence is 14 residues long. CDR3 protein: CASSLTGRNTEAFF.

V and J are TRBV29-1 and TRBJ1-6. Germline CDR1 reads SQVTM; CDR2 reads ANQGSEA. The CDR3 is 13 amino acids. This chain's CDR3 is CSVSGEGNSPLHF.

The chain's CDR3 is CSADDRGYEQYF. The chain carries TRBV20-1 and TRBJ2-7; the D call from TCRdb, TRBD1, cannot be confirmed without DNA. This CDR3 is built from 12 residues. Germline-derived CDR1 and CDR2 are DFQATT and SNEGSKA (reference sequence).

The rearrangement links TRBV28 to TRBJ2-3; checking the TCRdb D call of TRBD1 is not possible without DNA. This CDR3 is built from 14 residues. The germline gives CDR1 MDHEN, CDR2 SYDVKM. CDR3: CASSEDRVTDTQYF.

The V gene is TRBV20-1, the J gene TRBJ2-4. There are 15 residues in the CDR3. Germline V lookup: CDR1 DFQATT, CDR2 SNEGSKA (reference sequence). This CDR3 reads CSARDLDGSKNIQYF.

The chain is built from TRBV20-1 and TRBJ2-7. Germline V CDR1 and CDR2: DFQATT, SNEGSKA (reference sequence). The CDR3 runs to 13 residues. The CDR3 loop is CSARGQKSPEQYF.

The CDR3: CASSYGTGGNSPLHF. The rearrangement links TRBV6-5 to TRBJ1-6; without DNA, the TCRdb call of TRBD1 cannot be checked. The CDR3 loop spans 15 amino acids. Looked up from germline, CDR1 is MNHEY and CDR2 is SVGAGI.

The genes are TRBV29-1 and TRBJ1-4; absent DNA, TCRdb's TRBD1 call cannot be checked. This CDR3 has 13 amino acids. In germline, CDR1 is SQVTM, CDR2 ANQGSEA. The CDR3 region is CSGREGMNEKLFF.

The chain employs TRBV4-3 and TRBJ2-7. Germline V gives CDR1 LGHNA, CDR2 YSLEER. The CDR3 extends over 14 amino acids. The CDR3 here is CASSQVLERPEQYF.

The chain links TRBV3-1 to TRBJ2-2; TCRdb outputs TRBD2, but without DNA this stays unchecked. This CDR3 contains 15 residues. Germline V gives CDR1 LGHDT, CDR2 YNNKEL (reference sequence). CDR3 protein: CASSQSGLAGGELFF.

The CDR3 region is CSGGQSTDTQYF. The chain combines TRBV20-1 with TRBJ2-3; TCRdb outputs TRBD1, but without DNA this stays unchecked. CDR3 size: 12 residues. CDR1 and CDR2 (germline): DFQATT, SNEGSKA (reference sequence).

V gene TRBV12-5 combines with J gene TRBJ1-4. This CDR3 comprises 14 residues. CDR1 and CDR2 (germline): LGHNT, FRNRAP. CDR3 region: CASGLGQAREKLFF.

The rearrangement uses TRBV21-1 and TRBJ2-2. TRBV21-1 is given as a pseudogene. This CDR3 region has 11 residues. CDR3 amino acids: CASINTGELFF.